This TCR beta chain was documented in a study of blood T cell repertoires in COVID-19. Study as a whole: Acute and convalescent COVID-19 specimens originated in the United States, Italy and Spain.

The V gene's germline CDR1 is LGHDT and CDR2 YNNKEL (reference sequence). The CDR3 has 15 amino acids. Germline trimming cut 4 bases from V and 2 bases from J; bases unmatched to any gene: 4. Sequencing was performed with immunoSEQ multiplex PCR; in TCRdb, only in-frame clones are kept and a portion is missing. The table shows 290,000 or so clones, with approximately 90% occurring only once. In this sample, this clone turned up once. V gene TRBV3-1 (or the pseudogene TRBV3-2) combines with J gene TRBJ1-5, with 8 bases matching TRBD1. The clonotype comes from a woman between 25 and 40 years old who had recovered from COVID-19. The sequenced sample consisted of PBMCs or T cells enriched from blood (not recorded which). CDR3 sequence reads: CASSPGGFGNQPQHF. The CDR3 nucleotides are TGTGCCAGCAGCCCAGGGGGCTTTGGCAATCAGCCCCAGCATTTT.